This T cell receptor beta chain was recorded in a study of blood T cell repertoires in COVID-19. Study-level background: Specimens from acute and convalescent COVID-19 originated in the United States, Italy and Spain. In each case, the material was cDNA or gDNA derived from T cells, B-cell-depleted T cells, or PBMCs.

Authors' data handling: Reference gene primer amplification gave estimated nucleated cell counts. Measured with immunoSEQ multiplex PCR; TCRdb has only the in-frame clones, and not every one. V and J calls and clone size are given by that table; D and trimming were obtained from the DNA. The table includes about 36,000 clones, more than 70% detected once. This clonotype was sampled from a human donor in a cohort sampled during active COVID-19. The sequenced sample consisted of peripheral blood.

In nucleotides, the CDR3 is TGTGCCGGGGACAGGGACACGAACACCGGGGAGCTGTTTTTT. This translates into CAGDRDTNTGELFF. The chain combines TRBV7-8 with TRBJ2-2; 9 nucleotides agree with TRBD1. After removal of 11 bases from V and 0 bases from J, the junction contained 4 bases not matched to a gene. This CDR3 comprises 14 residues. In germline, CDR1 is SGHVS, CDR2 FQNEAQ.